Each of the 22 T cell receptor beta chains below was sequenced from the same sample in a study of cytomegalovirus exposure and HLA in healthy donors. The PCR ran on 60 Vbeta and 13 Jbeta primers. Measured with immunoSEQ multiplex PCR; TCRdb has only the in-frame clones, and not every one. Among 200,000 or so clones listed, roughly four fifths were seen once. The specimen sequenced was PBMCs. The receptors were gathered from a woman aged 45-65 years in good health and CMV-seropositive.

The J gene is TRBJ1-5, the V gene TRBV4-3; 10 nucleotides agree with TRBD1. The CDR3 spans 17 residues. Per the germline V gene, CDR1 is LGHNA and CDR2 is YSLEER. J was trimmed by 9 bases and V by 0 bases; bases with no gene match: 11. CDR3 in DNA: TGCGCCAGCAGCCAAGATTTGGACAGGGGGGTTCTGGGGCCCCAGCATTTT. Protein sequence: CASSQDLDRGVLGPQHF.

This sequence joins TRBV11-2 and TRBJ1-2; TRBD1 aligns across 7 bases. V lost 5 bases, J lost 3 bases, and 3 bases stayed unmatched. This CDR3 is built from 13 residues. Looked up from germline, CDR1 is SGHAT and CDR2 is FQNNGV. CDR3 DNA sequence: TGTGCCAGCAGCGGGGACAGAGACTATGGCTACACCTTC. Amino acids: CASSGDRDYGYTF. Based on the CDR3 plus reference TRBV11-2 and TRBJ1-2, the full variable domain is EAGVAQSPRYKIIEKRQSVAFWCNPISGHATLYWYQQILGQGPKLLIQFQNNGVVDDSQLPKDRFSAERLKGVDSTLKIQPAKLEDSAVYLCASSGDRDYGYTFGSGTRLTVV.

The gene calls are TRBV19 and TRBJ1-2; 8 bases align to TRBD1. CDR3 length: 12 residues. The trim removed 6 bases at V and 7 bases at J, leaving 4 bases unmatched. Germline V gene sequence: CDR1 LNHDA, CDR2 SQIVND (reference sequence). The CDR3 here is CASSQTGVGYTF. CDR3 coding DNA: TGTGCCAGTAGCCAGACAGGGGTTGGCTACACCTTC.

This chain links TRBV1 with TRBJ2-1; TRBD2 is the table's D call, not checked against the DNA. TRBV1 is a known pseudogene. CDR3 length: 18 residues. CDR3 in DNA: TGCACCAGCAGCCAACCCTCACTAGCGAAAGAATTCTACAATGAGCAGTTCTTC. It encodes CTSSQPSLAKEFYNEQFF.

The CDR3, as DNA: TGTGCCAGCAGTTCCGGACAGCTAACAGATACGCAGTATTTT. Its translation is CASSSGQLTDTQYF. This chain connects TRBV28 to TRBJ2-3, with a tentative D call TRBD1 (6 bases). CDR1 and CDR2 (germline): MDHEN, SYDVKM. With 4 bases removed from V and 3 bases from J, the gap between germline ends came to 11 bases. The CDR3 length is 14 residues. Complete variable domain (other parts from reference TRBV28 and TRBJ2-3): DVKVTQSSRYLVKRTGEKVFLECVQDMDHENMFWYRQDPGLGLRLIYFSYDVKMKEKGDIPEGYSVSREKKERFSLILESASTNQTSMYLCASSSGQLTDTQYFGPGTRLTVL.

The chain is built from TRBV27 and TRBJ2-7; 11 nucleotides line up with TRBD1. Trimming at V came to 4 bases and at J to 1 base, leaving 6 bases not matched to a gene. Germline V lookup: CDR1 MNHEY, CDR2 SMNVEV (reference sequence). The CDR3 totals 16 residues. The CDR3 spells CASSSLGQGESYEQYF. CDR3 in DNA: TGTGCCAGCAGTTCCCTGGGACAGGGGGAATCCTACGAGCAGTACTTC.

The chain employs TRBV11-2 and TRBJ2-7; 9 bases agree with TRBD2. Germline assignment: CDR1 SGHAT and CDR2 FQNNGV. J gave up 7 bases and V 4 bases, and 11 bases lay outside the gene matches. The CDR3 contains 15 residues. The CDR3 loop reads CASSYTLASGIEQYF. CDR3 DNA: TGTGCCAGCAGCTATACCCTGGCTAGCGGGATAGAGCAGTACTTC.

This chain joins TRBV15 and TRBJ2-7; tentatively, D is TRBD1 (5 bases). The CDR3 runs to 14 residues. V was cut by 3 bases and J by 1 base, with 10 bases left in between. Looked up from germline, CDR1 is LNHNV and CDR2 is YYDKDF (reference sequence). The CDR3 loop reads CATSRGRDSYEQYF. The CDR3 nucleotides read TGTGCCACCAGCAGGGGCAGGGATTCCTACGAGCAGTACTTC.

The J gene is TRBJ2-1, the V gene TRBV11-2; 8 positions match TRBD2. This CDR3 spans 15 amino acids. CDR1 is SGHAT, CDR2 FQNNGV, per germline. V lost 5 bases, J lost 2 bases, and 5 bases stayed unmatched. For the CDR3, the DNA is TGTGCCAGCAGCCCTGAAGCGGGAGCCTACAATGAGCAGTTCTTC. Its protein is CASSPEAGAYNEQFF.

The chain combines TRBV28 with TRBJ1-2; D remains unclear. Trimming took 7 bases from V and 6 from J, leaving 12 bases between them. The germline V gene has CDR1 MDHEN and CDR2 SYDVKM. The CDR3 extends over 12 amino acids. CDR3 in amino acids: CASTSGIHGYTF. CDR3 DNA: TGTGCCAGCACCTCGGGTATACATGGCTACACCTTC.

The rearrangement links TRBV6-6 to TRBJ1-1; tentative D call: TRBD1 (5 bases). The V gene lost 2 bases and the J gene lost 5 bases, with 12 bases spanning the gap. This CDR3 has 14 residues. Germline CDR1 and CDR2: MNHNY and SVGAGI (reference sequence). The CDR3 sequence: CASSYTDILTEAFF. CDR3 nucleotide sequence: TGTGCCAGCAGTTACACGGACATCCTGACTGAAGCTTTCTTT.

The gene calls are TRBV28 and TRBJ2-1; 10 bases are shared with TRBD2. Germline V CDR1 and CDR2: MDHEN, SYDVKM. The length of the CDR3 is 16 residues. V lost 5 bases and J lost 4; bases outside the gene matches: 8. The CDR3 reads CASSPIAGGLYNEQFF. CDR3 nucleotide sequence: TGTGCCAGCAGTCCGATAGCGGGAGGCTTGTACAATGAGCAGTTCTTC.

V gene TRBV28 combines with J gene TRBJ2-3; tentatively, D is TRBD1 (6 bases). The V end was cut by 4 bases, the J end by 2 bases, with 16 bases between. Germline V gives CDR1 MDHEN, CDR2 SYDVKM. This CDR3 comprises 16 residues. CDR3 nucleotides: TGTGCCAGCAGTTACCTTGACAGGCCCTTCACAGATACGCAGTATTTT. Translating it yields CASSYLDRPFTDTQYF.

The chain recombines TRBV15 with TRBJ1-4; no clear D gene. Germline-derived CDR1 and CDR2 are LNHNV and YYDKDF (reference sequence). Trimming left V 0 bases short and J 0 bases short, with 8 bases between. The CDR3 contains 16 residues. CDR3 in amino acids: CATSRDRTATNEKLFF. DNA of the CDR3: TGTGCCACCAGCAGAGATCGCACAGCAACTAATGAAAAACTGTTTTTT.

This clone was seen only a few times. The V gene is TRBV14, the J gene TRBJ2-4; D not certain. The CDR3 loop spans 15 amino acids. CDR1 SGHDN and CDR2 FVKESK come from the germline V gene. The V end was cut by 0 bases, the J end by 6 bases, with 12 bases between. Here the CDR3 reads CASSQDSTVRNIQYF. The CDR3 region has the DNA TGTGCCAGCAGCCAAGATTCTACAGTGAGAAACATTCAGTACTTC.

The CDR3 region has the DNA TGTGCCAGCAGTCCGTCCCTAGCGGGGAACAATGAGCAGTTCTTC. Its protein is CASSPSLAGNNEQFF. The rearrangement links TRBV6-6 to TRBJ2-1; 9 bases align to TRBD2. The V gene end was trimmed by 5 bases and the J gene end by 5 bases; junction bases not matched to a gene: 7. The CDR3 spans 15 residues. Germline V gene lookup returns CDR1 MNHNY and CDR2 SVGAGI (reference sequence).

This sequence joins TRBV7-6 and TRBJ2-1, with 8 bases fitting TRBD2. With 0 bases clipped from V and 7 bases from J, the junction kept 11 bases outside the gene matches. This CDR3 spans 17 amino acids. CDR1 and CDR2 from the germline V gene are SGHVS and FNYEAQ. This CDR3 reads CASSLASAGVSGNEQFF. CDR3 nucleotide sequence: TGTGCCAGCAGCTTAGCTTCAGCGGGAGTCTCGGGTAATGAGCAGTTCTTC.

V and J are TRBV5-1 and TRBJ2-5; 8 bases map to TRBD1. The J call is doubtful: the DNA matches TRBJ2-7 better. Germline-derived CDR1 and CDR2 are SGHRS and YFSETQ. The CDR3 has 15 residues. CDR3 residues: CASSLAGQGADEQYF. DNA of the CDR3: TGCGCCAGCAGCTTGGCCGGACAGGGAGCCGACGAGCAGTACTTC.

The chain uses TRBV7-9 and TRBJ2-1; 8 nucleotides agree with TRBD1. Germline V CDR1 and CDR2: SEHNR, FQNEAQ (reference sequence). The CDR3 runs to 13 residues. Trimming took 4 bases from V and 10 from J; bases not matched to a gene: 6. The CDR3 here is CASSYVTGEEQFF. In nucleotides, the CDR3 is TGTGCCAGCAGCTATGTGACAGGGGAAGAGCAGTTCTTC.

The rearrangement uses TRBV7-2 and TRBJ2-3, with D possibly being TRBD1 (5 bases). The germline V gene has CDR1 SGHTA and CDR2 FQGNSA. CDR3 length: 13 residues. V was clipped by 3 bases and J by 5 bases, with 9 bases between them. DNA for the CDR3: TGTGCCAGCAGCTTGGGGCCTCTAGATACGCAGTATTTT. Residues: CASSLGPLDTQYF.

This chain links TRBV2 with TRBJ2-1, with no clear D. This CDR3 is built from 12 residues. V was pared by 8 bases and J by 4 bases, with 9 bases between. Germline assignment: CDR1 SNHLY and CDR2 FYNNEI. The CDR3 loop is CASGRLYNEQFF. CDR3 in DNA: TGTGCCAGCGGAAGACTGTACAATGAGCAGTTCTTC.

For this clone: A junction end diverges from the germline sequence, so it may reflect a read error. The genes are TRBV7-9 and TRBJ1-6, with 7 bases that match TRBD1. The CDR3 runs 17 residues. Germline CDR1 and CDR2: SEHNR and FQNEAQ (reference sequence). In nucleotides, the CDR3 is TGTTCCAGCAGCTTAGATGTGGCAGGGGGATGGAATTCACCCCTCCACTTT. Translation: CSSSLDVAGGWNSPLHF.